This T cell receptor (beta chain) was sequenced in a study of chemoradiotherapy in HPV16-positive cancers. Whole-study context: Candidate HPV-specific T-cell clones and common TCR motifs came from functional assays in two HPV16-positive patients. Study findings and constraints: Only a couple of HPV16-positive patients supplied the functional HPV-specificity definition. Better recurrence-free survival went with HPV-responsive T-cell expansion in HPV16-positive patients.

Sequenced by immunoSEQ multiplex PCR; TCRdb stores in-frame clones only, minus some. The data show several thousand clones, approximately 78% seen once. The CDR3 is made up of 13 amino acids. V lost 3 bases, J lost 11 bases, and 13 bases lay in between. Germline V gene data show CDR1 as SEHNR and CDR2 as FQNEAQ (reference sequence). Repertoires were sampled repeatedly during chemoradiotherapy. A remark on this clone: Antigen unknown. Other DNA sequences in this sample translate to the same CDR3.

This TCR came from a human donor with HPV-associated anogenital cancer. This material was obtained from a patient who underwent chemoradiotherapy. The chain recombines TRBV7-9 with TRBJ1-4; tentatively, D is TRBD1 (6 bases). The CDR3 DNA follows: TGTGCCAGCAGCTTCACAGGAGGGGGGAAACTGTTTTTT. This gives the protein CASSFTGGGKLFF. The complete variable domain, with remaining parts taken from reference TRBV7-9 and TRBJ1-4, reads DTGVSQNPRHKITKRGQNVTFRCDPISEHNRLYWYRQTLGQGPEFLTYFQNEAQLEKSRLLSDRFSAERPKGSFSTLEIQRTEQGDSAMYLCASSFTGGGKLFFGSGTQLSVL.